This TCR beta chain was sequenced during a study of blood T cell repertoires in COVID-19. Authors' processing steps: Estimates of nucleated cell counts were drawn from the amplification of reference gene primers. The assay was immunoSEQ multiplex PCR, and TCRdb's table has in-frame clones only and misses some. V and J calls and clone size are as listed in that table; D and trimming were resolved from the DNA. Among 310,000 or so clones listed, around 86% were seen once. CDR3 length equals 15 residues. Germline values: CDR1 MNHEY, CDR2 SVGAGI. Trimming took 5 bases from V and 0 from J; bases not matched to a gene: 7.

The source is a man aged 45-60 years with active or convalescent COVID-19. Sequencing was carried out using peripheral blood. V is TRBV6-5 and J is TRBJ2-7, with 7 positions matching TRBD1. This CDR3 reads CASSRTGPSSYEQYF. DNA for the CDR3: TGTGCCAGCAGTAGGACAGGACCTAGCTCCTACGAGCAGTACTTC.